This TCR beta chain derives from a study of cytomegalovirus exposure and HLA in healthy donors. Study findings and constraints: Three CMV-associated chains were confirmed in vitro to be specific for CMV antigens.

With regard to this clone: Its antigen is still unknown.

Method: immunoSEQ multiplex PCR; TCRdb's copy keeps in-frame clones and lacks some. The profile covers some 170,000 clones, with around nine tenths appearing a single time and 6% to 8% taken by the ten largest. With V trimmed by 4 bases and J by 6 bases, 4 bases remained unmatched. The germline CDR1 and CDR2 sequences are SQVTM and ANQGSEA. The CDR3 loop spans 12 amino acids. The receptor comes from a man under 40 in good health and CMV-seropositive. The chain has TRBV29-1 and TRBJ1-2; 8 nucleotides align to TRBD1. Sequencing was carried out using PBMCs. CDR3 DNA sequence: TGCAGCGTTGCCGGACAGGGCCATGGCTACACCTTC. Translated, it gives CSVAGQGHGYTF.